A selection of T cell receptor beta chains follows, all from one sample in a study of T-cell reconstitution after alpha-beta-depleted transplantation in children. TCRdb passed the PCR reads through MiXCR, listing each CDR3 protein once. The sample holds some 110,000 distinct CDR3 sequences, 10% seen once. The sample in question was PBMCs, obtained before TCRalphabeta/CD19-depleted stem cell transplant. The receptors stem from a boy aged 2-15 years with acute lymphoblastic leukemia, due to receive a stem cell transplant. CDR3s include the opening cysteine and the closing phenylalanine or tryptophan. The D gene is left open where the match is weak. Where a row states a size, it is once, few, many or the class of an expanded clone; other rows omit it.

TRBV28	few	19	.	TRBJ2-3	TGTGCCGCATTCCGGTTAGGGTTAGGGTCGTCTCCGGATACAGATACGCAGTATTTT	CAAFRLGLGSSPDTDTQYF
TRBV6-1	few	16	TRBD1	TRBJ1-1	TGTGCCAGCAGCCCCCGGACAGGGAATTTGAACACTGAAGCTTTCTTT	CASSPRTGNLNTEAFF
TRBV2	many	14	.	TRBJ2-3	TGTGCCAGCAGTAGGACTGCGACCACAGATACGCAGTATTTT	CASSRTATTDTQYF
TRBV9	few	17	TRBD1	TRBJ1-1	TGTGCCAGCCCCACGACCCTAAAGGGACAGGGCGCCACTGAAGCTTTCTTT	CASPTTLKGQGATEAFF
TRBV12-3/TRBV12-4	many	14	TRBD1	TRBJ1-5	TGTGCCAGCAGTATCCCGGGACAGCTTTTGCCCCAGCATTTT	CASSIPGQLLPQHF
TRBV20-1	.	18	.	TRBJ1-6	TGCAGTGCCAGGGACGCCCGGGGCCCAACTCCTTATAATTCACCCCTCCACTTT	CSARDARGPTPYNSPLHF
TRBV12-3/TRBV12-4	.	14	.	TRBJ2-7	TGTGCCAGCAGTGAGGGAGGCGTTGGTTACGAGCAGTACTTC	CASSEGGVGYEQYF
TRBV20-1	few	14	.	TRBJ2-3	TGCAGTGCTGGTCGCGGGGGCGCCGCGGATACGCAGTATTTT	CSAGRGGAADTQYF
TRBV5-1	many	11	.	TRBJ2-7	TGCGCCAGCAGGGGGGAATACGAGCAGTACTTC	CASRGEYEQYF
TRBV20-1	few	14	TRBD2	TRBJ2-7	TGCAGTGCTAACAGCGGGAGACCCCCCTACGAGCAGTACTTC	CSANSGRPPYEQYF
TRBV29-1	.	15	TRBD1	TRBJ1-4	TGCAGCGTGATCCACACAGGGGGGGCGGGTGAAAAACTGTTTTTT	CSVIHTGGAGEKLFF
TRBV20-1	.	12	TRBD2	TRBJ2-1	TGCAGTGCTAGAGTAGCGGGAGGCCTTTTGATCTTC	CSARVAGGLLIF
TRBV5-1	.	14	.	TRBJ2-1	TGCGCCAGCAGCTTGGGGCCAGGTTATAATGAGCAGTTCTTC	CASSLGPGYNEQFF
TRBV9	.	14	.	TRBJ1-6	TGTGCCAGCAGCGTTGGGACGGTCAATTCACCCCTCCACTTT	CASSVGTVNSPLHF
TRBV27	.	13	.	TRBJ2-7	TGTGCCAGCAGTAAACAGGGCCCCTACGAGCAGTACTTC	CASSKQGPYEQYF
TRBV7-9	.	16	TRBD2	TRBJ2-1	TGTGCCAGCAGCGAGGGACTAGCGGGAGGGTTTAGTGAGCAGTTCTTC	CASSEGLAGGFSEQFF
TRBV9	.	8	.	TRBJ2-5	TGTGCCAGCAGCGTATGGTACTTC	CASSVWYF
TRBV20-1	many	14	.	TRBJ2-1	TGCAGTGCCCTCAAACCTGGACAGCGCAATGAGCAGTTCTTC	CSALKPGQRNEQFF
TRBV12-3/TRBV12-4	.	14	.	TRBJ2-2	TGTGCCAGCAAACCAGGGTCGGTCACCGGGGAGCTGTTTTTT	CASKPGSVTGELFF
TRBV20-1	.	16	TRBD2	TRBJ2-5	TGCAGTGCTAGAGTATCTAGCGGGAGGGCTAGAGAGACCCAGTACTTC	CSARVSSGRARETQYF
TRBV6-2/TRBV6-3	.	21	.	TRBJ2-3	TGTGCCAGCAGTCCTTTGAGACGGTGGCGACAAGGTGATGGGTCAACAGATACGCAGTATTTT	CASSPLRRWRQGDGSTDTQYF
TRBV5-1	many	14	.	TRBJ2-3	TGCGCCAGCAGCTTCGGACAGGGAGGGGATACGCAGTATTTT	CASSFGQGGDTQYF
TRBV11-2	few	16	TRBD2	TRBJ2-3	TGTGCCAGCAGCGGGACTAGCCTCCTTATCACAGATACGCAGTATTTT	CASSGTSLLITDTQYF
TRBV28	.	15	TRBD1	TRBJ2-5	TGTGCCAGCAGTTTAGGCGGACAGGGGCAAGAGACCCAGTACTTC	CASSLGGQGQETQYF
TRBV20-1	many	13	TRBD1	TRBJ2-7	TGCAGTGCTCCGCAGACAGGGGGGGACGAGCAGTACTTC	CSAPQTGGDEQYF
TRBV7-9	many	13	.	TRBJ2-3	TGTGCCAGCAGCTTAGTGGGTTTGGATACGCAGTATTTT	CASSLVGLDTQYF
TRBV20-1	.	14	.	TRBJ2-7	TGCAGTGCTGGGAGAATCCAAAAGGGCAGCGAGCAGTACTTC	CSAGRIQKGSEQYF
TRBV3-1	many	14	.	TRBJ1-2	TGTGCCAGCGGGCCCTGGGGAGCCCAAGGGGGCTACACCTTC	CASGPWGAQGGYTF
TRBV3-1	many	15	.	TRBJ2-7	TGTGCCAGCAGCCAAGCTCGGGGACCTACCTACGAGCAGTACTTC	CASSQARGPTYEQYF
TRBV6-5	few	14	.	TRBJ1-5	TGTGCCAGCAGTTCAATAGAAAGGAGTCAGCCCCAGCATTTT	CASSSIERSQPQHF
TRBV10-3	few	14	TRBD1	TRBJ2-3	TGTGCCACCGGACAGGGGGCAAGCACAGATACGCAGTATTTT	CATGQGASTDTQYF
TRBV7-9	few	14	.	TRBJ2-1	TGTGCCAGCAGTTTGACCTTCTCCTACAATGAGCAGTTCTTC	CASSLTFSYNEQFF
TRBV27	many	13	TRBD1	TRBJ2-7	TGTGCCAGCAGTGACAGGGGGATTTACGAGCAGTACTTC	CASSDRGIYEQYF
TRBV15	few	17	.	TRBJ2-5	TGTGCCACCAGCACCCCCTGGGAAGGGGGTTCCCGGGAGACCCAGTACTTC	CATSTPWEGGSRETQYF
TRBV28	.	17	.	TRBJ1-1	TGTGCCAGCAGTTCATGGTATTCGTGGCAGAAGAACACTGAAGCTTTCTTT	CASSSWYSWQKNTEAFF
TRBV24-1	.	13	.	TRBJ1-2	TGTGCCACCTTTTCGCAGGGTCTCTATGGCTACACCTTC	CATFSQGLYGYTF
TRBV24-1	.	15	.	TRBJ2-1	TGTGCCACCAGTGATCGACGGTTCCCTGGGAATGAGCAGTTCTTC	CATSDRRFPGNEQFF
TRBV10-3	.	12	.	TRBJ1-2	TGTGCCATCCCCACAGGGCAGTATGGCTACACCTTC	CAIPTGQYGYTF
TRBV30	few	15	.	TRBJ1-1	TGTGCCTGGAGTGCCATCACGGACACCAACACTGAAGCTTTCTTT	CAWSAITDTNTEAFF
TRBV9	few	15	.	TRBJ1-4	TGTGCCAGCGGTGGGGGAGAGGGTGTTAATGAAAAACTGTTTTTT	CASGGGEGVNEKLFF
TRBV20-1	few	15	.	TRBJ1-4	TGCAGTGCCCCGCTGGGGGGAGGTATTCATGAAAAACTGTTTTTT	CSAPLGGGIHEKLFF
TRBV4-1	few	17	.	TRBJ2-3	TGCGCCAGCAGCCAAGTTATAACTAGCCCTTTCACAGATACGCAGTATTTT	CASSQVITSPFTDTQYF
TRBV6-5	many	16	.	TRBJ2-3	TGTGCCAGCAGTTACTTCTTGACAAGGGAGGCAGATACGCAGTATTTT	CASSYFLTREADTQYF
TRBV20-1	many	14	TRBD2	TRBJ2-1	TGCAGTGCTAGACCGGGGAGGGCCGGGAATGAGCAGTTCTTC	CSARPGRAGNEQFF
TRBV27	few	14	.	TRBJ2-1	TGTGCCAGCAGTAGACAGAGCCTCTACAATGAGCAGTTCTTC	CASSRQSLYNEQFF
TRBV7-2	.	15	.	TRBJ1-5	TGTGCCAGCAGCTTAGGGCGGGGGAGCAATCAGCCCCAGCATTTT	CASSLGRGSNQPQHF
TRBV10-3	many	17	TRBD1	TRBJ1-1	TGTGCCATCAGTGAGTGGACAGGTGGGGGTATGAACACTGAAGCTTTCTTT	CAISEWTGGGMNTEAFF
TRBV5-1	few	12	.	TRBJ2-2	TGCGCCAGCAGGCTATCCAACGGGGAGCTGTTTTTT	CASRLSNGELFF
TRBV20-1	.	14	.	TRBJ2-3	TGCAGTGCTAGAGTGGGCGCTAGCACAGATACGCAGTATTTT	CSARVGASTDTQYF
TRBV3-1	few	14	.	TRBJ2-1	TGTGCCAGCAGCCAATCATCACGAAACAATGAGCAGTTCTTC	CASSQSSRNNEQFF
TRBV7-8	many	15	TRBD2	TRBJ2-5	TGTGCCAGCAGCTTAGCTAGCGGGAGTGTGGAGACCCAGTACTTC	CASSLASGSVETQYF
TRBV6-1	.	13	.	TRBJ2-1	TGTGCCAGCAAGGGGCCACCCTACAATGAGCAGTTCTTC	CASKGPPYNEQFF
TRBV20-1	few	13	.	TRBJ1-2	TGCAGTGCTCACCGACAGGCTCCTGAGGCCTACACCTTC	CSAHRQAPEAYTF
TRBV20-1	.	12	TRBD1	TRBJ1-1	TGCAGTGCGAGGGGGGGGCAGGGGGACGCTTTCTTT	CSARGGQGDAFF
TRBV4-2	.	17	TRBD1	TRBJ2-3	TGTGCCAGCAGCTTACAGGGGGGAAACCGTGACCTATATACGCAGTATTTT	CASSLQGGNRDLYTQYF
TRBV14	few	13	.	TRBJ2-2	TGTGCCAGCAGGCACCGGAACACCGGGGAGCTGTTTTTT	CASRHRNTGELFF
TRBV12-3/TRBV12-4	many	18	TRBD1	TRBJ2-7	TGTGCCAGCAGTTTAAAAGAAGAGGGGGACAGTAGCTCCTACGAGCAGTACTTC	CASSLKEEGDSSSYEQYF
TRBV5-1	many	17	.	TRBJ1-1	TGCGCCAGCAGCTTGGAAGGAATACTAGCAGGGCGTACTGAAGCTTTCTTT	CASSLEGILAGRTEAFF
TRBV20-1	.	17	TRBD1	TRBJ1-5	TGCAGTGCTACTAAACCCGGGACAGCCCATAGCAATCAGCCCCAGCATTTT	CSATKPGTAHSNQPQHF